Listed below are T cell receptor beta chains from one sample, sequenced in a study of response to subunit inactivated influenza vaccine. TCRdb called the RT-PCR reads again in MiXCR, with one record for every CDR3 protein. The table shows just under 250,000 distinct CDR3 sequences, with 9% to 15% occurring only once. This material consisted of non-naive T cells sorted from PBMCs, taken 14 to 15 days before vaccination. The receptor set was obtained from a man aged 45-65 years who received an inactivated influenza vaccine. Each CDR3 is given with its conserved first and last residue. D genes are given only for firm matches. For some rows the clone size is stated as once, few or many, or as a class when expanded; others skip it.

D gene	V gene	clone size	J gene	CDR3 protein	CDR3 DNA
TRBD1	TRBV25-1	few	TRBJ1-1	CASSGYRGRDTEAFF	TGTGCCAGCAGTGGGTACAGGGGGCGGGACACTGAAGCTTTCTTT
TRBD2	TRBV28	-	TRBJ2-1	CASSFNQLAGGLVNEQFF	TGTGCCAGCAGTTTTAACCAACTAGCGGGAGGGTTAGTCAATGAGCAGTTCTTC
TRBD2	TRBV6-2/TRBV6-3	few	TRBJ2-1	CASSPHPGLAGGLAYNEQFF	TGTGCCAGCAGTCCACACCCGGGACTAGCGGGGGGCTTGGCCTACAATGAGCAGTTCTTC
TRBD1	TRBV12-5	many	TRBJ2-1	CASGAGTGTLDEQFF	TGTGCTAGTGGGGCCGGGACAGGGACCTTGGATGAGCAGTTCTTC
-	TRBV27	-	TRBJ2-2	CASSFRIGNTGELFF	TGTGCCAGCAGTTTCCGAATAGGGAACACCGGGGAGCTGTTTTTT
-	TRBV12-3/TRBV12-4	-	TRBJ2-1	CASSLSGKQFF	TGTGCCAGCAGTTTAAGCGGAAAGCAGTTCTTC
-	TRBV7-2	many	TRBJ2-7	CASSGSSYEQYF	TGTGCCAGCAGCGGGAGCTCCTACGAGCAGTACTTC
TRBD2	TRBV19	many	TRBJ2-1	CASNPSGAPYNEQFF	TGTGCCAGTAACCCTAGCGGGGCCCCGTACAATGAGCAGTTCTTC
-	TRBV28	-	TRBJ1-2	CASSPTSSGTPGRYTF	TGTGCCAGCAGTCCTACGTCCTCCGGGACACCCGGACGCTACACCTTC
-	TRBV20-1	-	TRBJ1-3	CSARDTRVSGNTIYF	TGCAGTGCTAGAGATACTCGGGTTAGTGGAAACACCATATATTTT
-	TRBV5-1	few	TRBJ2-3	CASSLDQGLRTQYF	TGCGCCAGCAGCTTGGATCAGGGACTGCGTACGCAGTATTTT
-	TRBV28	many	TRBJ2-7	CASSAPFGASSYEQYF	TGTGCCAGCAGTGCCCCCTTTGGGGCCAGCTCCTACGAGCAGTACTTC